This TCR beta chain was observed in a study of tumor-infiltrating lymphocytes in oesophageal squamous cell carcinoma. Via MiXCR, TCRdb re-called the PCR reads, giving one row per CDR3 protein. The sample records about 15,000 distinct CDR3 sequences, about 50% being singletons. The CDR3 is made up of 15 amino acids. The V and J ends lost 1 base and 0 bases respectively, with 6 bases between them. Germline V lookup: CDR1 SGHAT, CDR2 FQDESV (reference sequence). The source is a female donor with esophageal squamous cell carcinoma. The V gene is TRBV11-1, the J gene TRBJ2-2; no reliable D call. Sequencing input: esophageal tumor tissue. CDR3 bases: TGTGCCAGCAGCTTAGTACTACCGAACACCGGGGAGCTGTTTTTT. Protein product: CASSLVLPNTGELFF. Supplemented by reference TRBV11-1 and TRBJ2-2, the full variable domain reads EAEVAQSPRYKITEKSQAVAFWCDPISGHATLYWYRQILGQGPELLVQFQDESVVDDSQLPKDRFSAERLKGVDSTLKIQPAELGDSAMYLCASSLVLPNTGELFFGEGSRLTVL.